These 20 T cell receptor beta chains share one sample of origin, sequenced in a study of blood T cell repertoires in COVID-19. Here immunoSEQ multiplex PCR was the method, and the copy in TCRdb shows in-frame clones only, minus some. The sample has under 200,000 clones; about 88% are singletons. What was sequenced was PBMCs or T cells enriched from blood (not recorded which). The source of these receptors is a middle-aged man who had recovered from COVID-19.

This clone occurred many times. The chain combines TRBV6-1 with TRBJ1-2; 9 bases fit TRBD1. The CDR3 is made up of 14 amino acids. V dropped 3 bases and J dropped 6; count of bases not matched to a gene: 5. Germline V gene data show CDR1 as MNHNS and CDR2 as SASEGT. This CDR3 reads CASSDWTGVHGYTF. CDR3 in DNA: TGTGCCAGCAGTGATTGGACAGGGGTTCATGGCTACACCTTC.

DNA for the CDR3: TGTGCCAGCAGCTTTAGGTTGAGGGGGCAGCCCGGAGATACGCAGTATTTT. It encodes CASSFRLRGQPGDTQYF. The chain couples TRBV7-3 to TRBJ2-3, with TRBD1 matching 7 bases. This CDR3 is 17 amino acids long. V lost 3 bases and J lost 5; bases outside the gene matches: 14. CDR1 SGHTA and CDR2 FQGTGA come from the germline V gene.

V and J are TRBV28 and TRBJ2-7, with 8 bases identical to TRBD1. Trimming took 8 bases from V and 0 from J; bases not matched to a gene: 6. The CDR3 sequence is 14 residues long. Germline CDR1 is MDHEN and CDR2 is SYDVKM. CDR3 sequence reads: CASFRTGSSYEQYF. DNA of the CDR3: TGTGCCAGCTTTAGGACAGGGAGCTCCTACGAGCAGTACTTC.

This clone was seen a handful of times. The chain recombines TRBV7-6 with TRBJ2-3; D unclear. Germline V gene lookup returns CDR1 SGHVS and CDR2 FNYEAQ. This CDR3 comprises 13 residues. Trimming stripped 5 bases from V and 2 bases from J, with 8 bases between. CDR3: CASSELPTDTQYF. For the CDR3, the DNA is TGTGCCAGCAGCGAGCTCCCCACAGATACGCAGTATTTT. Full variable domain (missing parts from reference TRBV7-6 and TRBJ2-3): GAGVSQSPRYKVTKRGQDVALRCDPISGHVSLYWYRQALGQGPEFLTYFNYEAQQDKSGLPNDRFSAERPEGSISTLTIQRTEQRDSAMYRCASSELPTDTQYFGPGTRLTVL.

The chain couples TRBV3-1 (or the pseudogene TRBV3-2) to TRBJ1-2; 10 positions match TRBD1. V gave up 7 bases and J gave up 4 bases; unmatched junction bases: 12. This CDR3 region has 16 residues. Germline V gene data show CDR1 as LGHDT and CDR2 as YNNKEL (reference sequence). In nucleotides, the CDR3 is TGTGCCAGCACCCTGGGGTTGGGACAGGGGAGCTATGGCTACACCTTC. It encodes CASTLGLGQGSYGYTF.

The chain has TRBV5-1 and TRBJ1-3, with 7 bases matching TRBD1. V gave up 0 bases and J gave up 2 bases; unmatched junction bases: 5. CDR3 length equals 16 residues. The V gene's germline CDR1 is SGHRS and CDR2 YFSETQ. CDR3 DNA: TGCGCCAGCAGCTTGGGACCGCAGGGGGCTGGAAACACCATATATTTT. It codes for CASSLGPQGAGNTIYF.

This clone has just one count. This chain joins TRBV6-5 and TRBJ1-2; tentative D call: TRBD1 (5 bases). Germline V lookup: CDR1 MNHEY, CDR2 SVGAGI. CDR3 length equals 13 residues. Between the trimmed V and J ends, which lost 10 bases and 4 bases, there was a span of 16 bases. This chain's CDR3 is CAIRDPGGYGYTF. The CDR3 DNA follows: TGTGCCATACGGGACCCCGGGGGCTATGGCTACACCTTC.

The chain uses TRBV5-1 and TRBJ1-4, with 10 nucleotides matching TRBD1. The trim removed 6 bases at V and 8 bases at J, leaving 7 bases unmatched. CDR3 length equals 14 residues. Germline CDR1 is SGHRS and CDR2 is YFSETQ. In nucleotides, the CDR3 is TGCGCCAGCAAGACAGGGGGCGTCTTAGAAAAACTGTTTTTT. This sequence encodes CASKTGGVLEKLFF.

The gene calls are TRBV7-2 and TRBJ1-1; 8 positions agree with TRBD1. The junction had 8 bases not matched to a gene; V was cut back by 4 bases and J by 7 bases. The germline V gene encodes CDR1 SGHTA and CDR2 FQGNSA. This CDR3 is built from 14 residues. DNA of the CDR3: TGTGCCAGCAGCTCAGGGGCAGGGGGCGTTGAAGCTTTCTTT. It codes for CASSSGAGGVEAFF.

The chain carries TRBV7-2 and TRBJ2-3; TRBD2 matches 12 bases. CDR1 is SGHTA and CDR2 is FQGNSA in the germline V gene. There are 17 residues in the CDR3. With 4 bases clipped from V and 4 bases from J, the junction kept 9 bases outside the gene matches. The CDR3 sequence: CASSYSILAGGPDTQYF. The CDR3 DNA reads TGTGCCAGCAGCTACTCGATTCTAGCGGGGGGGCCAGATACGCAGTATTTT.

The V gene is TRBV2, the J gene TRBJ1-3; possibly TRBD1 for D (6 bases). CDR3 length equals 14 residues. Trimming removed 1 base from V and 4 bases from J, with 8 bases in between. Germline lookup yields CDR1 SNHLY and CDR2 FYNNEI. The CDR3 spells CASSEGGQGNTIYF. In nucleotides, the CDR3 is TGTGCCAGCAGTGAAGGGGGACAAGGAAACACCATATATTTT.

The chain links TRBV5-1 to TRBJ1-2, with 10 positions matching TRBD1. Trimming at V came to 4 bases and at J to 6 bases, leaving 12 bases not matched to a gene. Germline V gene data show CDR1 as SGHRS and CDR2 as YFSETQ. This CDR3 spans 16 amino acids. The CDR3 protein is CASSPEPGQGVDGYTF. The CDR3, as DNA: TGCGCCAGCAGCCCCGAGCCCGGACAGGGGGTTGATGGCTACACCTTC.

This chain links TRBV19 with TRBJ1-3, with D perhaps TRBD1 (5 bases). Trimming removed 8 bases at V and 3 bases at J, with 14 bases between. From germline, CDR1 is LNHDA and CDR2 SQIVND (reference sequence). The CDR3 sequence is 14 residues long. The CDR3 DNA follows: TGTGCCAGTTCAGGGCCTCTGGGTGGAAACACCATATATTTT. Amino acids: CASSGPLGGNTIYF.

This clone has only one observation. The chain couples TRBV4-2 to TRBJ1-4; D remains unclear. Between the trimmed V and J ends, which lost 0 bases and 7 bases, there was a span of 9 bases. This CDR3 has 14 amino acids. The germline V gene has CDR1 LGHNA and CDR2 YNFKEQ. CDR3 in amino acids: CASSQDRLGEKLFF. The DNA of the CDR3 is TGTGCCAGCAGCCAAGACAGGTTAGGTGAAAAACTGTTTTTT.

In the case of this clone: The same CDR3 arises from other DNA sequences in this sample as well. The chain employs TRBV3-1 (or the pseudogene TRBV3-2) and TRBJ1-1; D is undetermined. Per germline, CDR1 LGHDT and CDR2 YNNKEL (reference sequence). Trimming left V 1 base short and J 1 base short, with 7 bases between. This CDR3 is built from 14 residues. CDR3 sequence (DNA): TGTGCCAGCAGCCAAGTAGCCGGGAACACTGAAGCTTTCTTT. Its protein is CASSQVAGNTEAFF.

This rearrangement joins TRBV6-5 to TRBJ1-2, with TRBD1 matching 7 bases. The CDR3 extends over 13 amino acids. V lost 2 bases, J lost 6 bases, and 3 bases stayed unmatched. The germline V gene has CDR1 MNHEY and CDR2 SVGAGI. DNA for the CDR3: TGTGCCAGCAGTTACGGCGGGACAGATGGCTACACCTTC. This translates into CASSYGGTDGYTF.

V is TRBV4-3 and J is TRBJ1-4; D unresolved. V shed 1 base and J shed 7 bases, with 19 bases lying between them. Germline V lookup: CDR1 LGHNA, CDR2 YSLEER. The CDR3 extends over 17 amino acids. CDR3 loop: CASSQVPIPGYGEKLFF. DNA for the CDR3: TGCGCCAGCAGCCAAGTTCCCATCCCGGGGTATGGTGAAAAACTGTTTTTT.

The chain combines TRBV27 with TRBJ2-7, with a possible D match to TRBD1 (6 bases). There are 12 residues in the CDR3. Per germline, CDR1 MNHEY and CDR2 SMNVEV (reference sequence). Trimming took off 3 bases at V and 6 bases at J, with 9 bases between the two ends. CDR3 bases: TGTGCCAGCAGTTTTTCAGGGGTCGAGCAGTACTTC. This gives the protein CASSFSGVEQYF.

This clone was observed a handful of times. The CDR3 coding sequence is TGTGCCAGCAGTTCCGGGGGGCGAAGCAATCAGCCCCAGCATTTT. This gives the protein CASSSGGRSNQPQHF. The rearrangement uses TRBV2 and TRBJ1-5; tentative D call: TRBD1 (6 bases). Germline assignment: CDR1 SNHLY and CDR2 FYNNEI. V lost 5 bases, J lost 1 base, and 12 bases lay in between. This CDR3 has 15 residues.

The genes are TRBV10-3 and TRBJ2-3; the match to TRBD2 covers 7 bases. This CDR3 has 13 residues. Trimming took 8 bases from V and 2 from J; bases not matched to a gene: 4. In germline, CDR1 is ENHRY, CDR2 SYGVKD. CDR3 loop: CAIGGTTTDTQYF. The CDR3 bases are TGTGCCATCGGTGGGACTACCACAGATACGCAGTATTTT.